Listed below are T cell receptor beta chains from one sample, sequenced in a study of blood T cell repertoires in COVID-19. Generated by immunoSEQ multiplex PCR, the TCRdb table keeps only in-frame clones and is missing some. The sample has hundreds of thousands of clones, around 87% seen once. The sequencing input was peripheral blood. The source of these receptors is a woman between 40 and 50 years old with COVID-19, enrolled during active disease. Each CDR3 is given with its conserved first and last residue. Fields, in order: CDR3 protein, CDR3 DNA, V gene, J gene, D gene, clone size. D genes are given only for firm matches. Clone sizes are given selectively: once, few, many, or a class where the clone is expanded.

CASSQGTGRGQPQHF,TGCGCCAGCAGCCAAGGGACAGGGAGGGGTCAGCCCCAGCATTTT,TRBV4-3,TRBJ1-5,TRBD1,NA
CAWSGVGTGIQPQHF,TGTGCCTGGAGTGGGGTGGGGACAGGGATTCAGCCCCAGCATTTT,TRBV30,TRBJ1-5,TRBD1,NA
CASSPLAGGPGELFF,TGTGCCAGCAGTCCCCTAGCGGGAGGGCCCGGGGAGCTGTTTTTT,TRBV6-5,TRBJ2-2,TRBD2,NA
CASFGLLRGSLEQYF,TGTGCCAGCTTCGGTCTATTGCGCGGGAGTCTCGAGCAGTACTTC,TRBV28,TRBJ2-7,TRBD2,NA
CASSILYTDTQYF,TGTGCCAGTAGTATCTTGTACACAGATACGCAGTATTTT,TRBV19,TRBJ2-3,NA,NA
CASSYPTLQGAVRQTEAFF,TGTGCCAGCAGTTATCCTACTCTTCAGGGGGCGGTAAGGCAGACTGAAGCTTTCTTT,TRBV6-2/TRBV6-3,TRBJ1-1,TRBD1,NA
CASSRDREYTEAFF,TGTGCCAGCAGTAGGGACAGGGAGTACACTGAAGCTTTCTTT,TRBV2,TRBJ1-1,TRBD1,NA
CASTQRGVLAGYTF,TGTGCCAGCACGCAACGGGGGGTTCTCGCTGGCTACACCTTC,TRBV11-3,TRBJ1-2,NA,NA
CASRPGTGDATNEKLFF,TGTGCCAGCAGGCCAGGAACAGGGGATGCAACTAATGAAAAACTGTTTTTT,TRBV5-4,TRBJ1-4,TRBD1,NA
CASSLSGTSGGTDTQYF,TGCGCCAGCAGCCTATCCGGGACTAGCGGGGGCACAGATACGCAGTATTTT,TRBV5-1,TRBJ2-3,TRBD2,NA
CASSLGAGVGETQYF,TGTGCCAGCAGTTTGGGTGCGGGAGTAGGGGAGACCCAGTACTTC,TRBV28,TRBJ2-5,TRBD2,NA
CASSQKRGGNTIYF,TGTGCCAGCAGCCAAAAAAGGGGAGGAAACACCATATATTTT,TRBV3-1/TRBV3-2,TRBJ1-3,NA,once
CASSSWGRQGREEQFF,TGTGCCAGCAGCTCCTGGGGTCGGCAGGGGAGGGAAGAGCAGTTCTTC,TRBV27,TRBJ2-1,NA,NA
CASSLGGTTSTDTQYF,TGTGCCAGCAGCTTAGGGGGGACAACTAGCACAGATACGCAGTATTTT,TRBV7-2,TRBJ2-3,NA,NA
CASSLAFGGGETQYF,TGTGCCAGCAGCTTGGCCTTTGGCGGTGGGGAGACCCAGTACTTC,TRBV5-6,TRBJ2-5,NA,NA
CASSQDYGGANVLTF,TGCGCCAGCAGCCAAGATTACGGGGGGGCCAACGTCCTGACTTTC,TRBV4-3,TRBJ2-6,NA,NA
CAWSVPGLAHTDTQYF,TGTGCCTGGAGTGTTCCGGGACTAGCGCACACAGATACGCAGTATTTT,TRBV30,TRBJ2-3,TRBD2,NA
CASSKMRGQPQHF,TGTGCCAGCAGTAAAATGCGGGGTCAGCCCCAGCATTTT,TRBV27,TRBJ1-5,NA,NA
CASSMTPRGREGPYNEQFF,TGTGCCAGCAGTATGACCCCCCGCGGGCGGGAGGGCCCCTACAATGAGCAGTTCTTC,TRBV27,TRBJ2-1,TRBD2,NA
CASSLWGSGDYNEQFF,TGTGCCAGCAGTTTATGGGGTAGCGGAGACTACAATGAGCAGTTCTTC,TRBV27,TRBJ2-1,NA,NA
CATSGEGKTQYF,TGTGCCACGAGCGGTGAGGGAAAGACCCAGTACTTC,TRBV6-6,TRBJ2-5,NA,NA
CASTHTRGGNTEAFF,TGTGCCAGCACCCACACACGGGGGGGGAACACTGAAGCTTTCTTT,TRBV6-5,TRBJ1-1,NA,NA
CASRKSRDRGVYGYTF,TGTGCCAGCCGGAAAAGCCGGGACAGGGGGGTATATGGCTACACCTTC,TRBV7-3,TRBJ1-2,TRBD1,NA
CASSHNRGGGYTF,TGTGCCAGCAGCCACAACAGGGGGGGTGGCTACACCTTC,TRBV3-1/TRBV3-2,TRBJ1-2,TRBD1,NA
CASSTKTGVYYGYTF,TGTGCCAGTAGTACTAAGACAGGGGTATACTATGGCTACACCTTC,TRBV19,TRBJ1-2,TRBD1,many
CASRGGGGATYGYTF,TGTGCCAGCAGGGGAGGTGGGGGGGCCACTTATGGCTACACCTTC,TRBV27,TRBJ1-2,NA,NA
CASSLALAGKLYEQYF,TGTGCCAGCAGCTTAGCGCTAGCGGGGAAGTTATACGAGCAGTACTTC,TRBV7-2,TRBJ2-7,TRBD2,NA
CASSEGSYYGYTF,TGTGCCAGCAGTGAAGGCAGTTACTATGGCTACACCTTC,TRBV6-1,TRBJ1-2,NA,NA
CASSVGTTGSSPLHF,TGTGCCAGCAGCGTAGGCACGACAGGGAGTTCACCCCTCCACTTT,TRBV9,TRBJ1-6,TRBD1,NA
CASSPTGVETQYF,TGTGCCAGCTCACCAACGGGAGTGGAGACCCAGTACTTC,TRBV18,TRBJ2-5,NA,NA
CASSHPGQGVYGYTF,TGCGCCAGCAGCCACCCGGGACAGGGCGTCTATGGCTACACCTTC,TRBV4-3,TRBJ1-2,TRBD1,few
CASSWEVREAFF,TGTGCCAGCAGCTGGGAGGTACGCGAAGCTTTCTTT,TRBV7-9,TRBJ1-1,NA,NA
CATQKSGGNQPQHF,TGTGCCACACAAAAGAGTGGCGGGAATCAGCCCCAGCATTTT,TRBV10-3,TRBJ1-5,NA,NA
CASSLSPISYGYTF,TGTGCCAGCAGCTTATCCCCAATTTCCTATGGCTACACCTTC,TRBV7-9,TRBJ1-2,NA,NA
CASSVEVGAALGTQYF,TGTGCCAGCAGCGTAGAGGTAGGGGCCGCCCTAGGGACCCAGTACTTC,TRBV9,TRBJ2-5,NA,NA
CASSFDRDYGYTF,TGTGCCAGCAGCTTCGACAGGGACTATGGCTACACCTTC,TRBV5-6,TRBJ1-2,TRBD1,NA
CSVEPRGMPNTEAFF,TGCAGCGTTGAGCCTCGGGGGATGCCGAACACTGAAGCTTTCTTT,TRBV29-1,TRBJ1-1,NA,NA
CAISPGQGAGYGYTF,TGTGCCATCAGCCCCGGACAGGGGGCTGGCTATGGCTACACCTTC,TRBV10-3,TRBJ1-2,TRBD1,NA
CASSAQGAPYGYTF,TGTGCCAGCAGCGCACAGGGGGCCCCTTATGGCTACACCTTC,TRBV3-1/TRBV3-2,TRBJ1-2,TRBD1,NA
CASARDRASNEQFF,TGTGCCAGCGCCCGGGACAGGGCTTCCAATGAGCAGTTCTTC,TRBV11-3,TRBJ2-1,TRBD1,NA
CAGGSSILSNQPQHF,TGTGCCGGAGGAAGCAGTATCCTTAGCAATCAGCCCCAGCATTTT,TRBV28,TRBJ1-5,NA,NA
CSVVSAGNYGYTF,TGCAGCGTTGTTTCGGCAGGGAACTATGGCTACACCTTC,TRBV29-1,TRBJ1-2,NA,NA
CASRPSVGELFF,TGTGCCAGCAGACCTAGCGTCGGGGAGCTGTTTTTT,TRBV28,TRBJ2-2,NA,once
CASSFRARGGLADNSYEQYF,TGCGCCAGCAGCTTCCGGGCGAGAGGCGGACTAGCGGATAATTCCTACGAGCAGTACTTC,TRBV5-1,TRBJ2-7,TRBD2,NA
CASSLTGGNYNEQFF,TGCGCCAGCAGTTTGACAGGGGGCAATTACAATGAGCAGTTCTTC,TRBV4-3,TRBJ2-1,TRBD1,NA